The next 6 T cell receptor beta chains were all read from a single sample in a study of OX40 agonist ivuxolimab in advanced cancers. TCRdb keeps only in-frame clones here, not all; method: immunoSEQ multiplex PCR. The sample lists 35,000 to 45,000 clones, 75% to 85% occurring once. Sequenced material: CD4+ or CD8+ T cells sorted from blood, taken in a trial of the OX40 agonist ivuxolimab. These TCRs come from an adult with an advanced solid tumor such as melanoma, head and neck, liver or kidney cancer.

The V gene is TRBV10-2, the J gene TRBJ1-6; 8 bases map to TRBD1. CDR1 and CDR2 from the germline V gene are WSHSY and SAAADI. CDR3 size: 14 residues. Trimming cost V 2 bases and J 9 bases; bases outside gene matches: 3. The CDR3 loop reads CASSERQGASPLHF. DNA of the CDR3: TGCGCCAGCAGTGAGAGGCAGGGGGCTTCACCCCTCCACTTT.

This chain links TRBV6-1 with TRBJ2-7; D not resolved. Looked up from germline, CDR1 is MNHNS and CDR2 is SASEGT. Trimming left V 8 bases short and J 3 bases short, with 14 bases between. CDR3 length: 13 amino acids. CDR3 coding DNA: TGTGCCAGCGACCTCTCGTCCCTCTACGAGCAGTACTTC. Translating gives CASDLSSLYEQYF.

The CDR3 nucleotides read TGTGCCAGCAGTATACCTCTGACAGGGGCCACTGAAGCTTTCTTT. Translating it yields CASSIPLTGATEAFF. The V gene is TRBV28, the J gene TRBJ1-1; 8 positions match TRBD1. V was clipped by 5 bases and J by 4 bases; unmatched bases: 9. CDR1 is MDHEN and CDR2 is SYDVKM in the germline V gene. CDR3 length: 15 amino acids.

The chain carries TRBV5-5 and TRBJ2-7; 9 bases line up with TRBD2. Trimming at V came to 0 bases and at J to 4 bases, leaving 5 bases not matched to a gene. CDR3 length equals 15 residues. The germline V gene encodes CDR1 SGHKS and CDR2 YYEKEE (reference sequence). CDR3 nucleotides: TGTGCCAGCAGCTTGGGACTAGCGGTCCAATACGAGCAGTACTTC. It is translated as CASSLGLAVQYEQYF.

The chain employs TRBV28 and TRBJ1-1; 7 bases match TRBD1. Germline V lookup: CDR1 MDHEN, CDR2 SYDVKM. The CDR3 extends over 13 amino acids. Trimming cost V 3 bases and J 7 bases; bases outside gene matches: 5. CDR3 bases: TGTGCCAGCAGTTTGAGTCAGGGGGGTGAAGCTTTCTTT. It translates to CASSLSQGGEAFF.

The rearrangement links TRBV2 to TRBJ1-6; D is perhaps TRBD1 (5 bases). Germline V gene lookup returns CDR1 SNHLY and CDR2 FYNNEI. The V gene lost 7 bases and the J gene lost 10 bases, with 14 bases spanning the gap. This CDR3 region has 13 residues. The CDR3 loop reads CASKPGLGSPLHF. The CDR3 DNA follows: TGTGCCAGCAAACCGGGACTGGGGTCACCCCTCCACTTT.